This record concerns one T cell receptor beta chain sequence. From germline, CDR1 is LGHNT and CDR2 FRNRAP. This CDR3 contains 19 residues. The ends were cut back, 9 bases at V and 5 bases at J, with 34 bases in the middle. The donors, all healthy, were Caucasians living in Russia, aged 6 to 90. Each donor supplied roughly 10 milliliters of peripheral blood. Combining a sample-barcoded 5' primer with a J-beta primer mix, a second PCR ran for roughly 7 to 12 cycles. TCRdb redid the calling of the 5' RACE reads with MiXCR, one entry per CDR3 protein. This sample yields about 1.5 million distinct CDR3 sequences, of which approximately 43% are seen a single time; 4% belongs to the top ten. The sample belongs to a study of blood T cells in healthy people across ages. About the research overall: Every two T cells gave about one barcoded beta molecule via template switching.

The receptor was derived from a woman aged 18-29 years in good health. The rearrangement uses TRBV12-5 and TRBJ1-1; D perhaps matches TRBD1 (6 bases). Specimen: blood. CDR3 coding DNA: TGTGCTAGCAATGGTCTCTACCGCCTAGTCCCCCCGAGGGGGACTGAAGCTTTCTTT. It codes for CASNGLYRLVPPRGTEAFF. Full variable domain (outside the CDR3, taken from reference TRBV12-5 and TRBJ1-1): DARVTQTPRHKVTEMGQEVTMRCQPILGHNTVFWYRQTMMQGLELLAYFRNRAPLDDSGMPKDRFSAEMPDATLATLKIQPSEPRDSAVYFCASNGLYRLVPPRGTEAFFGQGTRLTVV.